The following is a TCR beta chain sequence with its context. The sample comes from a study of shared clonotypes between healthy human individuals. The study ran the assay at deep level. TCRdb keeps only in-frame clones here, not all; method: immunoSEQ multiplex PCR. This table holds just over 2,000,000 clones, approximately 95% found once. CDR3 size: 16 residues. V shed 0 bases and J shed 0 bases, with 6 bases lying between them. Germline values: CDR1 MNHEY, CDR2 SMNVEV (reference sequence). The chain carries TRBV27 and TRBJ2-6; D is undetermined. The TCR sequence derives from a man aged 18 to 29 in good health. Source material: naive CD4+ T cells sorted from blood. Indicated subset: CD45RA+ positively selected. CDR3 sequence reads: CASSLSIHSGANVLTF. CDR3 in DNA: TGTGCCAGCAGTTTATCGATCCACTCTGGGGCCAACGTCCTGACTTTC.